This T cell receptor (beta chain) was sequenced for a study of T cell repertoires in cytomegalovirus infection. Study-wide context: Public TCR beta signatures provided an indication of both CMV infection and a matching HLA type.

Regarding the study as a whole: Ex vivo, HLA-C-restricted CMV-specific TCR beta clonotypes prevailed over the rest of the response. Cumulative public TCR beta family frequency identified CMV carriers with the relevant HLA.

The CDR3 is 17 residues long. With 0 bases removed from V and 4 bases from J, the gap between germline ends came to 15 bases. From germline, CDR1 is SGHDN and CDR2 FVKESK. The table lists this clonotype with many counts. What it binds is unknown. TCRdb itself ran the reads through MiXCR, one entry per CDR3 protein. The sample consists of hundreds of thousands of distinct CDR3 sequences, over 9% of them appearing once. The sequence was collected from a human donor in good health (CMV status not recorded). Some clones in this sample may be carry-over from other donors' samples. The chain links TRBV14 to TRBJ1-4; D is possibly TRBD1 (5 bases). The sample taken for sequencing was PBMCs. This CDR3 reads CASSQDGSGRFNEKLFF. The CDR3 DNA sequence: TGTGCCAGCAGCCAAGATGGATCGGGACGGTTTAATGAAAAACTGTTTTTT.